The next 5 T cell receptor beta chains were all read from a single sample in a study of blood T cell repertoires in COVID-19. Using immunoSEQ multiplex PCR, the repertoire was profiled, and TCRdb retains in-frame clones only, with some absent. The sample lists fewer than 400,000 clones, over 85% occurring once. Sequencing was performed on PBMCs or T cells enriched from blood (not recorded which). Receptors originate from a woman aged 25-40 years who had recovered from COVID-19.

V is TRBV14 and J is TRBJ1-5, with D tentatively TRBD1 (6 bases). The V gene lost 9 bases and the J gene lost 6 bases, with 15 bases spanning the gap. This CDR3 has 13 amino acids. From germline, CDR1 is SGHDN and CDR2 FVKESK. DNA for the CDR3: TGTGCCAGTAAGGGCAGGGGCGGTCAGCCCCAGCATTTT. Its translation is CASKGRGGQPQHF. The variable domain in full, completed from reference TRBV14 and TRBJ1-5, reads EAGVTQFPSHSVIEKGQTVTLRCDPISGHDNLYWYRRVMGKEIKFLLHFVKESKQDESGMPNNRFLAERTGGTYSTLKVQPAELEDSGVYFCASKGRGGQPQHFGDGTRLSIL.

The V and J genes are TRBV9 and TRBJ1-2; D perhaps matches TRBD1 (6 bases). The CDR3 is 15 amino acids. The germline V and J ends were trimmed by 2 bases and 2 bases, with 13 bases remaining between them. Germline values: CDR1 SGDLS, CDR2 YYNGEE. In DNA, the CDR3 is TGTGCCAGCAGCGTTAGGCTGACAGGAAACTATGGCTACACCTTC. This encodes CASSVRLTGNYGYTF.

This clone was observed once. The chain joins TRBV11-3 to TRBJ2-3; a possible D gene is TRBD2 (5 bases). The V gene's germline CDR1 is SGHNT and CDR2 YENEEA. This CDR3 is 15 amino acids long. The ends were cut back, 1 base at V and 6 bases at J, with 14 bases in the middle. This CDR3 is CASSLGTEWEDTQYF. The CDR3 coding sequence is TGTGCCAGCAGCTTAGGGACGGAGTGGGAGGATACGCAGTATTTT.

This clone appeared once. In DNA, the CDR3 is TGTGCCAGCAGTGAATGGGGGGTCCCCTCGGCGGGCTACACCTTC. This codes for CASSEWGVPSAGYTF. V is TRBV2 and J is TRBJ1-2, with TRBD1 as a possible D gene (5 bases). CDR3 size: 15 residues. V lost 2 bases and J lost 8, with 18 bases in between. Germline CDR1 SNHLY, CDR2 FYNNEI.

This chain connects TRBV2 to TRBJ2-2; possibly TRBD2 for D (5 bases). V was cut by 3 bases and J by 7 bases, with 12 bases left in between. The CDR3 extends over 14 amino acids. The germline gives CDR1 SNHLY, CDR2 FYNNEI. In nucleotides, the CDR3 is TGTGCCAGCAGTGAGTATCAGCGGATCGGGGAGCTGTTTTTT. Its translation: CASSEYQRIGELFF.